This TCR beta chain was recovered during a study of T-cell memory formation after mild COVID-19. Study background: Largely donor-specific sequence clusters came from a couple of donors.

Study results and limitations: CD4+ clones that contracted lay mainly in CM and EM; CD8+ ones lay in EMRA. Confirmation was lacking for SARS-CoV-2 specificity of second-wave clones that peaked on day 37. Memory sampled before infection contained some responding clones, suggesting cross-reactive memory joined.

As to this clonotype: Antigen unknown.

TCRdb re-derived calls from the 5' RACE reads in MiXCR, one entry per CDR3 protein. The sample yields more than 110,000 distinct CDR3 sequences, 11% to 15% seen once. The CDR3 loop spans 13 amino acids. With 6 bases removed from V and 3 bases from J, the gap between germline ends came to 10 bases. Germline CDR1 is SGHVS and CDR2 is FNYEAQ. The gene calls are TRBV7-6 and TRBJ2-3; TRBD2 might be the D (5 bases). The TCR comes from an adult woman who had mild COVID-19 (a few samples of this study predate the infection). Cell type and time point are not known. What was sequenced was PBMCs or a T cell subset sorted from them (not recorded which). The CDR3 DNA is TGTGCCAGCAGTTATAGCGTTACAGATACGCAGTATTTT. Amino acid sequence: CASSYSVTDTQYF. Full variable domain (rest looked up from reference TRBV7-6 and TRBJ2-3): GAGVSQSPRYKVTKRGQDVALRCDPISGHVSLYWYRQALGQGPEFLTYFNYEAQQDKSGLPNDRFSAERPEGSISTLTIQRTEQRDSAMYRCASSYSVTDTQYFGPGTRLTVL.